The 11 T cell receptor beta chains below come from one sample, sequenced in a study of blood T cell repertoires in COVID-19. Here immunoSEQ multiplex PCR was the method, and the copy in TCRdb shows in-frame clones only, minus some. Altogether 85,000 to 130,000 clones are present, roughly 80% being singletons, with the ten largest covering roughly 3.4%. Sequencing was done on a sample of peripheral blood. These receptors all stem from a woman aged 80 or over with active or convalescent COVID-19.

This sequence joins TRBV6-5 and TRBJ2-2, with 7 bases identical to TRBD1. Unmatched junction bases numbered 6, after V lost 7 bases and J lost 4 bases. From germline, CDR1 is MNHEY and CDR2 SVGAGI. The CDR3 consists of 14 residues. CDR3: CASTPGDSTGELFF. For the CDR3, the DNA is TGTGCCAGCACTCCCGGGGACAGCACCGGGGAGCTGTTTTTT.

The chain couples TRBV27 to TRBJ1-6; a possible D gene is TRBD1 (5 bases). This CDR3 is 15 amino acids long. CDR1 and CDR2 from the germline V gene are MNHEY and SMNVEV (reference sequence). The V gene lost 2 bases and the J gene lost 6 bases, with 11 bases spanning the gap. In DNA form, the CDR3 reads TGTGCCAGCAGTTTAGGGGGGAAGGGTAATTCACCCCTCCACTTT. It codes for CASSLGGKGNSPLHF.

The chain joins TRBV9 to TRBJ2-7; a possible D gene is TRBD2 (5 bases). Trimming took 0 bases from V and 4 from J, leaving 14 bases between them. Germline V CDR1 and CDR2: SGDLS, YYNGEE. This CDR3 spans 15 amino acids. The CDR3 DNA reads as TGTGCCAGCAGCGTAGGGGCGGACTCTTATTACGAGCAGTACTTC. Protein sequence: CASSVGADSYYEQYF.

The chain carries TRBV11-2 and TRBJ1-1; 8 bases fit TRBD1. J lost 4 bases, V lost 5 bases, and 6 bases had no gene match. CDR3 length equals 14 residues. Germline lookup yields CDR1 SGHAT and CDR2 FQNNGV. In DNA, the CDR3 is TGTGCCAGCAGCCAAACAGGGGGGACCACTGAAGCTTTCTTT. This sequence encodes CASSQTGGTTEAFF.

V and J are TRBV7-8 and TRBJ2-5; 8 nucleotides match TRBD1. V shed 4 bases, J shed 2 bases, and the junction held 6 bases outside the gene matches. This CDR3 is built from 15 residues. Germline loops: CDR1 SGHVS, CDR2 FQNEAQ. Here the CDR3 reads CASSSIGTGQETQYF. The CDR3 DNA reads TGTGCCAGCAGCTCCATTGGGACAGGTCAAGAGACCCAGTACTTC.

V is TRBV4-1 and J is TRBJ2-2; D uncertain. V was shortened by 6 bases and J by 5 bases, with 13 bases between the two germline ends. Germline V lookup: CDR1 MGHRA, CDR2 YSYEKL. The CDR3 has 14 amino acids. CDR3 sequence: CASRPILKTGELFF. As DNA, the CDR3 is TGCGCCAGCAGACCTATACTAAAGACCGGGGAGCTGTTTTTT.

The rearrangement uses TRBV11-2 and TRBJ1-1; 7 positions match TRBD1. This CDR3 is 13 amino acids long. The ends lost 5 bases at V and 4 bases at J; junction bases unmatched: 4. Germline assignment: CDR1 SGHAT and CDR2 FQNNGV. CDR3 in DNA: TGTGCCAGCAGCATACAGGGGACCACTGAAGCTTTCTTT. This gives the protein CASSIQGTTEAFF.

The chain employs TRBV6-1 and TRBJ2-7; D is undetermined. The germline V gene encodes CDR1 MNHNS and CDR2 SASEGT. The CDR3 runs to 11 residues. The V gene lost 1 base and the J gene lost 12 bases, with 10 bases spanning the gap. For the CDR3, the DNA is TGTGCCAGCAGTGAAGGGAGAAGTCTGTACTTC. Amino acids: CASSEGRSLYF.

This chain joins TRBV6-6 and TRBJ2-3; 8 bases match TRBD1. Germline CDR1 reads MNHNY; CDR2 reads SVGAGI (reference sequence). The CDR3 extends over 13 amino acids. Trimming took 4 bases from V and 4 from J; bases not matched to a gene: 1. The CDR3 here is CASSLQGADTQYF. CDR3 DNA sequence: TGTGCCAGCAGTTTACAGGGGGCAGATACGCAGTATTTT.

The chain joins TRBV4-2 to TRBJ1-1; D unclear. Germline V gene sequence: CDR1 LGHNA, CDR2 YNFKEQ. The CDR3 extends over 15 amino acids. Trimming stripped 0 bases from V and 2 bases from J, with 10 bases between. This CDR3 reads CASSQEAASNTEAFF. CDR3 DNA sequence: TGTGCCAGCAGCCAAGAGGCGGCGAGTAACACTGAAGCTTTCTTT.

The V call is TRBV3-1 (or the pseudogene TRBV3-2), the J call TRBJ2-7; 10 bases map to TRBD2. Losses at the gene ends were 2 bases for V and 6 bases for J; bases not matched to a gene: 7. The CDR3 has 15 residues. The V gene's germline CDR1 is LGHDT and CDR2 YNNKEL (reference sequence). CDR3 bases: TGTGCCAGCAGCCAACAGCGGGAGGGCCCCATCGAGCAGTACTTC. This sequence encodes CASSQQREGPIEQYF.